The 6 T cell receptor beta chains listed next were all sequenced from one sample in a study of cytomegalovirus exposure and HLA in healthy donors. It was with 60 Vbeta and 13 Jbeta primers that the PCR ran. TCRdb's table, derived via immunoSEQ multiplex PCR, lists solely in-frame clones and lacks some. This table holds nearly 110,000 clones, around 82% found once. Sequenced sample: PBMCs. Receptors originate from a man aged 50 or older in good health and CMV-seronegative.

V usage is TRBV7-3 and J usage is TRBJ1-1; possible D gene TRBD1, 5 bases. The CDR3 has 13 residues. V was cut by 5 bases and J by 1 base, with 8 bases left in between. Germline CDR1 and CDR2: SGHTA and FQGTGA. CDR3 protein: CASSATGNTEAFF. In nucleotides, the CDR3 is TGTGCCAGCAGCGCCACAGGGAACACTGAAGCTTTCTTT.

This chain connects TRBV7-2 to TRBJ2-3; 8 nucleotides align to TRBD1. Trimming at V came to 3 bases and at J to 7 bases, leaving 9 bases not matched to a gene. Germline V gene sequence: CDR1 SGHTA, CDR2 FQGNSA. The CDR3 runs 15 residues. The CDR3 region is CASSLERQGRNTQYF. DNA of the CDR3: TGTGCCAGCAGCTTGGAAAGACAGGGGAGAAATACGCAGTATTTT.

The chain combines TRBV5-6 with TRBJ2-1; 11 nucleotides line up with TRBD2. V was pared by 4 bases and J by 5 bases, with 5 bases of the junction left unmatched. The CDR3 runs to 15 residues. Germline V gene lookup returns CDR1 SGHDT and CDR2 YYEEEE. The CDR3 DNA sequence: TGTGCCAGCAGCCCACTAGCGGGGGTGAACAATGAGCAGTTCTTC. The encoded protein is CASSPLAGVNNEQFF.

The chain carries TRBV7-2 and TRBJ1-2; 11 nucleotides agree with TRBD1. The germline V gene encodes CDR1 SGHTA and CDR2 FQGNSA. With V trimmed by 1 base and J by 8 bases, 6 bases remained unmatched. The CDR3 runs to 15 residues. CDR3 DNA: TGTGCCAGCAGCTTAGGTGGGACAGGGGGTCGCGGCTACACCTTC. The encoded protein is CASSLGGTGGRGYTF.

The chain is built from TRBV9 and TRBJ1-6; D call uncertain. The V end was cut by 4 bases, the J end by 5 bases, with 7 bases between. Germline CDR1 SGDLS, CDR2 YYNGEE. There are 13 residues in the CDR3. Here the CDR3 DNA reads TGTGCCAGCAGCCTCCAGGATAATTCACCCCTCCACTTT. This translates into CASSLQDNSPLHF.

CDR3 in amino acids: CAISESRAGSARLTGYTF. CDR3 in DNA: TGTGCCATCAGTGAGTCGAGGGCAGGATCGGCGCGCCTGACTGGCTACACCTTC. This chain uses TRBV10-3 with TRBJ1-2; D is unresolved. CDR3 length: 18 residues. Germline V CDR1 and CDR2: ENHRY, SYGVKD. V lost 0 bases and J lost 7, with 24 bases in between.